A selection of T cell receptor beta chains follows, all from one sample in a study of T cells after yellow fever vaccination. TCRdb redid the calling of the 5' RACE reads with MiXCR, one entry per CDR3 protein. The sample shows 200,000 to 300,000 distinct CDR3 sequences, about 7% of them seen only once. The starting material was CD4+ T cells sorted from PBMCs, obtained on the day of the yellow fever booster vaccination. The receptors derive from a man aged 25-40 years who received the YFV17D yellow fever vaccine. CDR3s include the opening cysteine and the closing phenylalanine or tryptophan. Clone sizes are given selectively: once, few, many, or a class where the clone is expanded.

v_gene	abundance	CDR3aa
TRBV7-9	many	CASSFLREGRTGELFF
TRBV7-2	few	CATTSGSRYEQYF
TRBV5-1	many	CASSLQGRDYEQYF
TRBV6-5	many	CASSYVGRTEAFF
TRBV6-5	.	CASSSLGQNNYGYTF
TRBV18	many	CASSRQVASGNTIYF
TRBV7-8	many	CASSLLRRQGDVYEQYF
TRBV4-3	few	CASSQEMAQGKAGYNEQFF
TRBV6-5	few	CASSYPSGRAGGANQPQHF
TRBV10-2	many	CASRLAGGGNEQFF
TRBV10-3	many	CAISHSGRNTGELFF
TRBV20-1	many	CSASRVYNEQFF
TRBV20-1	many	CSASRPYHEQYF
TRBV29-1	.	CSVVLPGTKFGTVYEQFF
TRBV12-3/TRBV12-4	once	CASSSQHGLAGSSTDTQYF
TRBV4-2	few	CASSQVGLASSYEQYF
TRBV25-1	.	CASTRGLAGVGELFF
TRBV5-1	few	CASRPETGDNQPQHF
TRBV29-1	few	CSAAEPGELFF
TRBV19	.	CASSTPPGSEQFF
TRBV12-3/TRBV12-4	.	CASCLFARPVGGLQETQYF
TRBV20-1	many	CSAIKGQVNTEAFF
TRBV7-9	.	CASSLFEGGLEQYF
TRBV12-3/TRBV12-4	many	CASSSTGTGAYGYTF
TRBV4-3	few	CASSQRPFTDTQYF
TRBV20-1	.	CSAPGRSYEQYF
TRBV5-1	many	CASSVTSGSLNEQFF
TRBV30	many	CAARDRVPYEQYF
TRBV12-3/TRBV12-4	many	CASSPSSGTGGPGELFF
TRBV10-3	many	CAIQEGVGTEAFF
TRBV7-2	many	CASSLDPTLNEQFF
TRBV29-1	.	CSVRTQLRETQYF
TRBV29-1	many	CSVAIRDPTDTQYF
TRBV7-2	few	CASSYPLGGSQETQYF
TRBV12-3/TRBV12-4	many	CASSWDSGNIQYF
TRBV20-1	.	CSAASGYNEQFF
TRBV5-1	many	CASSPRTVLNTEAFF
TRBV4-3	few	CASSQGGGEANVLTF
TRBV20-1	many	CSARDGRRGVDTQYF
TRBV20-1	many	CSARAGTDTQYF
TRBV20-1	many	CSARRLAENYEQYF
TRBV12-3/TRBV12-4	many	CASQVKAGGTYEQYF
TRBV6-1	many	CASRLGGGTDTQYF
TRBV20-1	few	CSAKKGGQETQYF
TRBV9	few	CASSVGLAGGYNEQFF
TRBV5-1	many	CASGSGGLNTEAFF
TRBV6-6	few	CASRGANNQPQHF
TRBV29-1	many	CSVGGAGSTDTQYF
TRBV20-1	many	CSAKKNIQYF
TRBV5-1	many	CASSSDYSYEQYF
TRBV6-1	.	CASSGGTVPGNSPLHF
TRBV20-1	.	CRPGRGYTDTQYF
TRBV18	many	CASSPPNQETQYF
TRBV9	many	CASSPSPGSGETQYF
TRBV27	few	CASRGPGGANTEAFF